Listed here are 30 T cell receptor beta chains from one sample, sequenced in a study of control samples from healthy donors and cancer patients. Method: immunoSEQ multiplex PCR; TCRdb's copy keeps in-frame clones and lacks some. The sample holds about 60,000 clones, roughly nine tenths seen once. Material: PBMCs. Source of these receptors: a woman aged 45-60 years with colorectal cancer.

This chain links TRBV14 with TRBJ2-2; D unclear. V lost 1 base to trimming and J lost 7 bases, with 7 bases between them. This CDR3 is 13 amino acids long. Germline assignment: CDR1 SGHDN and CDR2 FVKESK. CDR3 in amino acids: CASSQVWGGELFF. DNA for the CDR3: TGTGCCAGCAGCCAAGTGTGGGGCGGGGAGCTGTTTTTT.

The chain links TRBV29-1 to TRBJ2-3; D remains unclear. Trimming shortened V by 0 bases and J by 2 bases, and 6 bases separated the two germline ends. The CDR3 spans 13 residues. Germline values: CDR1 SQVTM, CDR2 ANQGSEA. The CDR3 DNA reads as TGCAGCGTTGAAGATCGGGTCACAGATACGCAGTATTTT. Residues: CSVEDRVTDTQYF.

V gene TRBV20-1 combines with J gene TRBJ2-3; D gene ambiguous. CDR1 and CDR2 (germline): DFQATT, SNEGSKA (reference sequence). This CDR3 spans 11 amino acids. Trimming stripped 4 bases from V and 4 bases from J, with 6 bases between. The CDR3 DNA reads TGCAGTGCTACCCCACCAGATACGCAGTATTTT. As protein: CSATPPDTQYF.

The V gene is TRBV10-3, the J gene TRBJ2-7; perhaps TRBD1 as D (5 bases). Germline CDR1 reads ENHRY; CDR2 reads SYGVKD. The CDR3 consists of 15 residues. V was cut by 3 bases and J by 3 bases, with 15 bases left in between. The CDR3 sequence is CAISDKVGQGYEQYF. The CDR3 bases are TGTGCCATCAGTGATAAGGTAGGGCAGGGCTACGAGCAGTACTTC.

The chain combines TRBV7-9 with TRBJ2-7; TRBD2 matches 8 bases. V shed 8 bases and J 2 bases; nucleotides not matched to a gene: 8. CDR3 size: 14 residues. CDR1 and CDR2 (germline): SEHNR, FQNEAQ (reference sequence). In DNA form, the CDR3 reads TGTGCCAGCGTCGGGTTAGCGGGAACCTACGAGCAGTACTTC. Translated, it gives CASVGLAGTYEQYF. The entire variable domain, with the rest obtained from reference TRBV7-9 and TRBJ2-7, is as follows: DTGVSQNPRHKITKRGQNVTFRCDPISEHNRLYWYRQTLGQGPEFLTYFQNEAQLEKSRLLSDRFSAERPKGSFSTLEIQRTEQGDSAMYLCASVGLAGTYEQYFGPGTRLTVT.

The chain has TRBV5-1 and TRBJ2-5, with 10 bases lining up with TRBD1. The CDR3 runs to 16 residues. The V and J ends lost 3 bases and 4 bases, in that order; junction bases with no gene match: 9. CDR1 and CDR2 from the germline V gene are SGHRS and YFSETQ. The CDR3 nucleotides are TGCGCCAGCAGCTCGGGCCTGACAGGGGGCGGAGAGACCCAGTACTTC. Protein sequence: CASSSGLTGGGETQYF.

The CDR3, as DNA: TGTGCCAGCTCACCGGGACAGGAGGCCAACTATGGCTACACCTTC. It encodes CASSPGQEANYGYTF. The V call is TRBV18, the J call TRBJ1-2, with 8 nucleotides matching TRBD1. With V trimmed by 3 bases and J by 2 bases, 5 bases remained unmatched. The germline V gene encodes CDR1 KGHSH and CDR2 LQKENI. This CDR3 contains 15 residues.

The chain joins TRBV9 to TRBJ2-3, with D perhaps TRBD2 (6 bases). Germline V gene sequence: CDR1 SGDLS, CDR2 YYNGEE. This CDR3 has 17 residues. V was clipped by 0 bases and J by 1 base, with 15 bases between them. CDR3 nucleotides: TGTGCCAGCAGCGTAGCTGGACGGGAGCGGGGCACAGATACGCAGTATTTT. This gives the protein CASSVAGRERGTDTQYF.

V is TRBV9 and J is TRBJ2-3, with D possibly matching TRBD1 (6 bases). Germline CDR1 and CDR2: SGDLS and YYNGEE. V was cut by 0 bases and J by 0 bases, with 8 bases left in between. CDR3 length: 15 residues. CDR3 sequence: CASSVVGHSTDTQYF. The CDR3 region has the DNA TGTGCCAGCAGCGTAGTGGGACACAGCACAGATACGCAGTATTTT.

The V and J genes are TRBV19 and TRBJ1-2; a possible D gene is TRBD1 (5 bases). The germline V gene encodes CDR1 LNHDA and CDR2 SQIVND (reference sequence). The CDR3 spans 14 residues. V gave up 4 bases and J gave up 8 bases, with 17 bases separating them. CDR3 residues: CASSRTGERDGYTF. In nucleotides, the CDR3 is TGTGCCAGTAGTAGGACCGGGGAAAGGGACGGCTACACCTTC.

The V gene is TRBV10-1, the J gene TRBJ1-4; no reliable D call. V lost 4 bases, J lost 8 bases, and 32 bases lay in between. Germline CDR1 and CDR2: WNHNN and SYGVQD (reference sequence). This CDR3 is 20 amino acids long. The CDR3 DNA is TGCGCCAGCAGTGTCCGTAGGCCTCGATATATTGAGTTTACTAGGGAAAAACTGTTTTTT. Translation gives CASSVRRPRYIEFTREKLFF.

V usage is TRBV5-1 and J usage is TRBJ1-2; D is undetermined. The CDR3 totals 14 residues. Germline CDR1 and CDR2: SGHRS and YFSETQ. Trimming took 5 bases from V and 0 from J, leaving 11 bases between them. The CDR3 region is CASSRAGSNYGYTF. CDR3 bases: TGCGCCAGCAGTCGGGCAGGCTCTAACTATGGCTACACCTTC.

The chain recombines TRBV28 with TRBJ2-4; 7 nucleotides align to TRBD1. With V trimmed by 4 bases and J by 0 bases, 6 bases remained unmatched. In germline, CDR1 is MDHEN, CDR2 SYDVKM. The CDR3 consists of 16 residues. The CDR3 protein is CASSYTGEPAKNIQYF. In nucleotides, the CDR3 is TGTGCCAGCAGTTATACAGGGGAGCCAGCCAAAAACATTCAGTACTTC.

A single count supports this clone. This chain connects TRBV28 to TRBJ2-5; TRBD1 aligns across 9 bases. There are 15 residues in the CDR3. The germline CDR1 and CDR2 sequences are MDHEN and SYDVKM. The V segment lost 6 bases and the J segment 3 bases; nucleotides outside the gene matches: 8. CDR3 loop: CASSENRDREETQYF. The CDR3 DNA reads TGTGCCAGCAGCGAGAACCGGGACAGGGAAGAGACCCAGTACTTC.

The rearrangement links TRBV21-1 to TRBJ2-7; TRBD1 was called by the table and not checked on the DNA. TRBV21-1 is assigned pseudogene status. This CDR3 spans 14 amino acids. The CDR3 nucleotides are TGTGCCAGCAGCGGACAGGGAGACTCCTACGAGCAGTACTTC. Its translation: CASSGQGDSYEQYF.

J is TRBJ2-7 and V is TRBV6-2 or TRBV6-3, with 7 bases aligning to TRBD1. CDR3 length: 14 amino acids. Germline V gene lookup returns CDR1 MNHEY and CDR2 SVGEGT. V shed 2 bases and J 9 bases; nucleotides not matched to a gene: 10. CDR3 protein: CASSYGTAPQRQYF. CDR3 DNA sequence: TGTGCCAGCAGTTACGGGACAGCCCCCCAGAGGCAGTACTTC.

This chain joins TRBV5-1 and TRBJ2-7; perhaps TRBD1 as D (5 bases). From germline, CDR1 is SGHRS and CDR2 YFSETQ. V lost 4 bases, J lost 0 bases, and 11 bases lay in between. The CDR3 is 14 amino acids. The CDR3: CASSPQTASYEQYF. CDR3 nucleotides: TGCGCCAGCAGCCCCCAGACAGCCTCCTACGAGCAGTACTTC.

The rearrangement links TRBV11-2 to TRBJ2-5; D not certain. In germline, CDR1 is SGHAT, CDR2 FQNNGV. V lost 2 bases and J lost 5, with 9 bases in between. This CDR3 has 13 amino acids. The CDR3 here is CASSLSDGETQYF. CDR3 sequence (DNA): TGTGCCAGCAGCTTATCTGATGGGGAGACCCAGTACTTC.

The rearrangement uses TRBV11-2 and TRBJ2-7, with 13 nucleotides matching TRBD2. The CDR3 is 19 amino acids. The J segment lost 2 bases and the V segment lost 0 bases, leaving 10 bases of the junction unmatched. Germline CDR1 SGHAT, CDR2 FQNNGV. The DNA of the CDR3 is TGTGCCAGCAGCTTAGACCCCCCCGGACTAGCGGGAGCTACCTACGAGCAGTACTTC. It translates to CASSLDPPGLAGATYEQYF.

The rearrangement uses TRBV9 and TRBJ2-7, with a tentative D call TRBD1 (6 bases). CDR1 and CDR2 (germline): SGDLS, YYNGEE. The CDR3 is 17 residues long. The V end was cut by 0 bases, the J end by 3 bases, with 19 bases between. CDR3 coding DNA: TGTGCCAGCAGCGTAGCTGATTTCGGGACACCACTCTACGAGCAGTACTTC. Translating it yields CASSVADFGTPLYEQYF.

This clone was seen once. CDR3 sequence reads: CASSPREREKLGEQYF. As DNA, the CDR3 is TGTGCCAGCAGCCCGAGGGAGCGGGAGAAATTGGGCGAGCAGTACTTC. The rearrangement uses TRBV5-6 and TRBJ2-7, with TRBD2 matching over 8 bases. Trimming at V came to 4 bases and at J to 6 bases, leaving 15 bases not matched to a gene. The V gene's germline CDR1 is SGHDT and CDR2 YYEEEE. The CDR3 covers 16 residues.

The rearrangement links TRBV7-9 to TRBJ2-3; 10 bases map to TRBD2. V shed 0 bases and J 5 bases; nucleotides not matched to a gene: 5. The CDR3 is made up of 16 amino acids. Germline assignment: CDR1 SEHNR and CDR2 FQNEAQ (reference sequence). The CDR3 coding sequence is TGTGCCAGCAGCTTAGCAGCGGGGGGGCCCGGAGATACGCAGTATTTT. Its protein product is CASSLAAGGPGDTQYF.

This clone was found once. V and J are TRBV5-6 and TRBJ2-4; 7 nucleotides align to TRBD2. V gave up 4 bases and J gave up 8 bases; unmatched junction bases: 12. This CDR3 region has 15 residues. CDR1 is SGHDT, CDR2 YYEEEE, per germline. The CDR3 is CASSPTAGAQDIQYF. The CDR3 region has the DNA TGTGCCAGCAGCCCGACGGCGGGAGCCCAGGACATTCAGTACTTC.

This chain joins TRBV24-1 and TRBJ1-5; the D gene is possibly TRBD1 (5 bases). The V gene's germline CDR1 is KGHDR and CDR2 SFDVKD. Trimming left V 6 bases short and J 0 bases short, with 8 bases between. The CDR3 is made up of 14 amino acids. As DNA, the CDR3 is TGTGCCACCAGTACAGGTTATAGCAATCAGCCCCAGCATTTT. Translating gives CATSTGYSNQPQHF.

The chain carries TRBV7-2 and TRBJ2-3; 8 nucleotides agree with TRBD2. V lost 8 bases to trimming and J lost 3 bases; unmatched junction nucleotides: 16. Germline loops: CDR1 SGHTA, CDR2 FQGNSA. The CDR3 extends over 17 amino acids. The DNA for the CDR3 is TGTGCCAGCGGGTTAGCCACGGGGGGGGGCGGAACAGATACGCAGTATTTT. Amino acid sequence: CASGLATGGGGTDTQYF.

V is TRBV6-6 and J is TRBJ2-5; D might be TRBD2 (6 bases). The CDR3 runs to 15 residues. The V end lost 2 bases, the J end lost 5 bases, and 15 bases lay between the germline ends. In germline, CDR1 is MNHNY, CDR2 SVGAGI (reference sequence). The CDR3: CASSYARGVGETQYF. CDR3 sequence (DNA): TGTGCCAGCAGTTACGCCCGCGGGGTCGGGGAGACCCAGTACTTC.

The chain joins TRBV19 to TRBJ1-2; 8 bases fit TRBD1. Trimming took 6 bases from V and 3 from J; bases not matched to a gene: 6. Germline values: CDR1 LNHDA, CDR2 SQIVND (reference sequence). This CDR3 has 14 residues. The CDR3 is CASSNQGADYGYTF. The CDR3 DNA sequence: TGTGCCAGTAGCAATCAGGGGGCGGACTATGGCTACACCTTC.

V usage is TRBV2 and J usage is TRBJ2-7; D not certain. Germline-derived CDR1 and CDR2 are SNHLY and FYNNEI. Trimming took 0 bases from V and 8 from J, leaving 8 bases between them. This CDR3 is built from 12 residues. The CDR3 DNA is TGTGCCAGCAGTGAAGCAATTAGTAAGCAGTACTTC. It translates to CASSEAISKQYF.

The chain recombines TRBV3-1 (or the pseudogene TRBV3-2) with TRBJ2-5, with a tentative D call TRBD2 (6 bases). Trimming removed 4 bases at V and 5 bases at J, with 11 bases between. Germline V gene data show CDR1 as LGHDT and CDR2 as YNNKEL (reference sequence). The CDR3 spans 13 residues. This CDR3 reads CASSRKGGETQYF. The CDR3 DNA reads TGTGCCAGCAGCCGCAAAGGAGGGGAGACCCAGTACTTC.

The rearrangement uses TRBV6-5 and TRBJ1-5; TRBD1 aligns across 10 bases. The CDR3 runs 13 residues. CDR1 and CDR2 (germline): MNHEY, SVGAGI. The V and J ends lost 6 bases and 6 bases, in that order; junction bases with no gene match: 2. CDR3: CASSRQGAQPQHF. The CDR3 DNA sequence: TGTGCCAGCAGCCGACAGGGGGCTCAGCCCCAGCATTTT.